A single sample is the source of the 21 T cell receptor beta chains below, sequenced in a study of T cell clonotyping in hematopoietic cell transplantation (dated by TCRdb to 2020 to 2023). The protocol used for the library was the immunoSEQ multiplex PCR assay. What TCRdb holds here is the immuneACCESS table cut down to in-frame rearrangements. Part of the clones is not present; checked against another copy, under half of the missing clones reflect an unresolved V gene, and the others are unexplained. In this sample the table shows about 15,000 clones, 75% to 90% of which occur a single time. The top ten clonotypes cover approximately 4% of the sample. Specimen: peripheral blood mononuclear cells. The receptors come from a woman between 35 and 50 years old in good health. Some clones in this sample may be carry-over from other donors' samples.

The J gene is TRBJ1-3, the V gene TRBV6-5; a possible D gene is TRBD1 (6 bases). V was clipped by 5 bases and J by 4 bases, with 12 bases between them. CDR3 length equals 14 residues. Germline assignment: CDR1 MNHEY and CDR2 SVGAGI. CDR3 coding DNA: TGTGCCAGCAGTCGACAGGCGGCCGGAAACACCATATATTTT. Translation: CASSRQAAGNTIYF.

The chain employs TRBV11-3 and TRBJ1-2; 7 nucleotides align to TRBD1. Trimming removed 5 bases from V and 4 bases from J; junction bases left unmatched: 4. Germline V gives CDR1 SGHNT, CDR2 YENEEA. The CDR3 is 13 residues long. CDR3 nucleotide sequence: TGTGCCAGCAGCCCGGGACAGTCCTATGGCTACACCTTC. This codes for CASSPGQSYGYTF.

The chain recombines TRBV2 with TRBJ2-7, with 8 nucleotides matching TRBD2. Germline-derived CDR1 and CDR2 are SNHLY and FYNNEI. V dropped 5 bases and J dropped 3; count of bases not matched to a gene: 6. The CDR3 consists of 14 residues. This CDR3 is CASSRQRESYEQYF. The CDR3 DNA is TGTGCCAGCAGTCGCCAGCGGGAGAGCTACGAGCAGTACTTC.

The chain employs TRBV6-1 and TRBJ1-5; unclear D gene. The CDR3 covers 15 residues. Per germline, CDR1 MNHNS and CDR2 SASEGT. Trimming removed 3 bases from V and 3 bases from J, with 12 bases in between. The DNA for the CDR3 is TGTGCCAGCAGTGAGGGAGGAGAATTCAATCAGCCCCAGCATTTT. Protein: CASSEGGEFNQPQHF.

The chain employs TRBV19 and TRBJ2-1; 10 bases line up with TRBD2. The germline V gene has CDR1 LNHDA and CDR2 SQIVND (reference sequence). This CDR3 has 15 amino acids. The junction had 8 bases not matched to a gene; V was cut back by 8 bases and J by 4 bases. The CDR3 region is CASRITSGEYNEQFF. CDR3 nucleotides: TGTGCCAGTCGGATAACTAGCGGGGAATACAATGAGCAGTTCTTC.

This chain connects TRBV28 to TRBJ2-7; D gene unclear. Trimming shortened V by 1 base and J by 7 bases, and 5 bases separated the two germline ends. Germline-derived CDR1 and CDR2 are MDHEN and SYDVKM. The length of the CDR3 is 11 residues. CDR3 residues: CASSLLGEQYF. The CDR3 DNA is TGTGCCAGCAGTTTATTAGGTGAGCAGTACTTC. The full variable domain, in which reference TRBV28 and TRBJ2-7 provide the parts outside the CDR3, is DVKVTQSSRYLVKRTGEKVFLECVQDMDHENMFWYRQDPGLGLRLIYFSYDVKMKEKGDIPEGYSVSREKKERFSLILESASTNQTSMYLCASSLLGEQYFGPGTRLTVT.

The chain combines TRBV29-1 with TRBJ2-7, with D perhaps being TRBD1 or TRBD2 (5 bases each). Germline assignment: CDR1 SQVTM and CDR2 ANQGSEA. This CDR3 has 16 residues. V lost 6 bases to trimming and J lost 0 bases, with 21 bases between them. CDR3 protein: CSVQGTPALPSYEQYF. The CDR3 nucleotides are TGCAGCGTGCAAGGGACGCCTGCTCTACCCTCCTACGAGCAGTACTTC.

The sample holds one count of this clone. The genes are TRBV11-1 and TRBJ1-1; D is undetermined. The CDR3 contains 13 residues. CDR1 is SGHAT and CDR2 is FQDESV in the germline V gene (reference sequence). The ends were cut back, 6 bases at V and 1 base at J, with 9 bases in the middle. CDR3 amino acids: CASSFYPNTEAFF. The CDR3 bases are TGTGCCAGCAGTTTCTACCCGAACACTGAAGCTTTCTTT. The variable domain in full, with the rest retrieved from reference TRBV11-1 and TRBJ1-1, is EAEVAQSPRYKITEKSQAVAFWCDPISGHATLYWYRQILGQGPELLVQFQDESVVDDSQLPKDRFSAERLKGVDSTLKIQPAELGDSAMYLCASSFYPNTEAFFGQGTRLTVV.

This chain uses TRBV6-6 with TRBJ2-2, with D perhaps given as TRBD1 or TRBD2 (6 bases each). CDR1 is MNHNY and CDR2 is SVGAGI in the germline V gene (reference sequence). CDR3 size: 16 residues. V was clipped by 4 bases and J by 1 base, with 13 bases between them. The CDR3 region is CASSSSRGQNTGELFF. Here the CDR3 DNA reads TGTGCCAGCAGTTCCTCCCGGGGGCAGAACACCGGGGAGCTGTTTTTT.

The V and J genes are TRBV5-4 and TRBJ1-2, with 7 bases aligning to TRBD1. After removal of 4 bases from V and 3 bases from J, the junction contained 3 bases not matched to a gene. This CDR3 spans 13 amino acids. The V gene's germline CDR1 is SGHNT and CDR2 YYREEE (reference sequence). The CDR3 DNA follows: TGTGCCAGCAGCCTTGACAGGGACTATGGCTACACCTTC. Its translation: CASSLDRDYGYTF. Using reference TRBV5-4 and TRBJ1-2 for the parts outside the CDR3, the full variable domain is ETGVTQSPTHLIKTRGQQVTLRCSSQSGHNTVSWYQQALGQGPQFIFQYYREEENGRGNFPPRFSGLQFPNYSSELNVNALELDDSALYLCASSLDRDYGYTFGSGTRLTVV.

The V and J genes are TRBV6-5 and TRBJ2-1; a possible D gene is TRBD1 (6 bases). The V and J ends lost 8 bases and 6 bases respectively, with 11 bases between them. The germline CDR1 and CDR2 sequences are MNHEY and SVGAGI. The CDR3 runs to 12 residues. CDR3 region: CASWEGGNEQFF. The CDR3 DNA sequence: TGTGCCAGCTGGGAAGGGGGCAATGAGCAGTTCTTC.

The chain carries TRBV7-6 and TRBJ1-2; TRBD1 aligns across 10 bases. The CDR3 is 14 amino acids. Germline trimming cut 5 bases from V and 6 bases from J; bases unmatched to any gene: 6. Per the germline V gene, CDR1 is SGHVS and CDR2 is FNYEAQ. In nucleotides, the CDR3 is TGTGCCAGCAGCGACCGGACAGGGGGGGATGGCTACACCTTC. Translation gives CASSDRTGGDGYTF.

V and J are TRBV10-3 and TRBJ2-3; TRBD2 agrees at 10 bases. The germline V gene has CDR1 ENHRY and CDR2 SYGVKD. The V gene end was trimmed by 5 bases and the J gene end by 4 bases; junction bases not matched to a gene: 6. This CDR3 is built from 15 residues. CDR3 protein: CAISSSSGSADTQYF. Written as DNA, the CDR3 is TGTGCCATCAGTTCCTCTAGCGGGAGCGCAGATACGCAGTATTTT.

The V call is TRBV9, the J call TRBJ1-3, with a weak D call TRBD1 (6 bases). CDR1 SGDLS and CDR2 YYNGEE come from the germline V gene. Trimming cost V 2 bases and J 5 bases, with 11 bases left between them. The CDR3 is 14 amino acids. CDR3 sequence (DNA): TGTGCCAGCAGCGTTGGACAGATTCGAAACACCATATATTTT. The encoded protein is CASSVGQIRNTIYF. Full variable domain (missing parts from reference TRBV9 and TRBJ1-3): DSGVTQTPKHLITATGQRVTLRCSPRSGDLSVYWYQQSLDQGLQFLIQYYNGEERAKGNILERFSAQQFPDLHSELNLSSLELGDSALYFCASSVGQIRNTIYFGEGSWLTVV.

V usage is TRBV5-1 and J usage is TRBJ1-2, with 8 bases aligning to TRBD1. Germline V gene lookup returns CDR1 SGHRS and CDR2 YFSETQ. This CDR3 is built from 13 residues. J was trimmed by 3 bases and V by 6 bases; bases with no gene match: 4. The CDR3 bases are TGCGCCAGCAAGGACAGGGAGCACTATGGCTACACCTTC. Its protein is CASKDREHYGYTF.

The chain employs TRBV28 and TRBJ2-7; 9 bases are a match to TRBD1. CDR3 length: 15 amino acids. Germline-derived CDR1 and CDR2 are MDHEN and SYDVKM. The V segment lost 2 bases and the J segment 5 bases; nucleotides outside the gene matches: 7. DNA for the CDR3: TGTGCCAGCAGTTTAGGGACAGGGCTAACCCACGAGCAGTACTTC. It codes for CASSLGTGLTHEQYF.

The chain's CDR3 is CASSVQGDTQYF. In DNA form, the CDR3 reads TGTGCCAGCAGCGTACAGGGTGATACGCAGTATTTT. The gene calls are TRBV5-5 and TRBJ2-3, with TRBD1 as a possible D gene (6 bases). The CDR3 has 12 residues. CDR1 is SGHKS, CDR2 YYEKEE, per germline (reference sequence). Trimming cost V 4 bases and J 6 bases, with 9 bases left between them.

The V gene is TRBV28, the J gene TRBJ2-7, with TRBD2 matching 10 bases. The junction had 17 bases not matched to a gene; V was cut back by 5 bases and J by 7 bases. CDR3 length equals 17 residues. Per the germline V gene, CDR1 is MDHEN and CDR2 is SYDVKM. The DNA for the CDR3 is TGTGCCAGCAGTCCCCCCGCCCTAGCGGGGGACGATGGGGAGCAGTACTTC. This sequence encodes CASSPPALAGDDGEQYF.

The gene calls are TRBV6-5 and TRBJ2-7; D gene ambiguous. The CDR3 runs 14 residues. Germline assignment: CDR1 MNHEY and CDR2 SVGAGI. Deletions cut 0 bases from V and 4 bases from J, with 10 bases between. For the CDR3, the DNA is TGTGCCAGCAGTTACTCGAACAGCGTATACGAGCAGTACTTC. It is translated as CASSYSNSVYEQYF.

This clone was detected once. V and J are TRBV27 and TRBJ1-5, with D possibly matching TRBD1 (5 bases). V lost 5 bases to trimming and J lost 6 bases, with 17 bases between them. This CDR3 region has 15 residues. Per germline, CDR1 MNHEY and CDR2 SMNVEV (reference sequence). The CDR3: CASSPQGQGRQPQHF. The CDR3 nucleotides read TGTGCCAGCAGTCCCCAAGGGCAGGGCCGTCAGCCCCAGCATTTT.

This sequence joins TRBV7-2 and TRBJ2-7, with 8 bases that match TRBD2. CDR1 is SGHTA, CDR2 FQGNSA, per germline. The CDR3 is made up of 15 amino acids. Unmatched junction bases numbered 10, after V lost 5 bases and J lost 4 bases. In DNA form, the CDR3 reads TGTGCCAGCAGCCTAGACGGGACTAGTTTTTACGAGCAGTACTTC. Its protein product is CASSLDGTSFYEQYF.